The T cell receptor beta chain described here comes from a study of blood T cells in healthy people across ages. Primers used in a second PCR of about 6 to 11 cycles were a sample-barcoded 5' primer and a J-beta primer mix. TCRdb re-derived calls from the 5' RACE reads in MiXCR, one entry per CDR3 protein. The sample lists about 730,000 distinct CDR3 sequences, roughly 41% occurring once. The germline gives CDR1 LNHNV, CDR2 YYDKDF (reference sequence). The length of the CDR3 is 15 residues. V lost 5 bases and J lost 3, with 14 bases in between. The V call is TRBV15, the J call TRBJ2-1, with TRBD2 as a possible D gene (6 bases). Sequencing used blood. The clonotype comes from a woman aged 55-75 years in good health. Here the CDR3 reads CATSQWGTGYNEQFF. In DNA, the CDR3 is TGTGCCACCAGCCAATGGGGGACTGGCTACAATGAGCAGTTCTTC.